The clone carrying this T cell receptor (beta chain) has a handful of counts. Its antigen is as yet unknown. TCRdb's copy holds only in-frame clones and misses some; the assay was immunoSEQ multiplex PCR. This table has about 66,000 clones, around 74% appearing once. The data stem from a study of vaccination effects on CD4 cells after COVID-19. An approximately nine-day culture period preceded the isolation of CD4+ T cells. Everyone in the study got two shots of either the BNT162b2 or mRNA-1273 vaccine. The CDR3 extends over 14 amino acids. V lost 4 bases and J lost 4, with 12 bases in between. CDR1 is SGHKS and CDR2 is YYEKEE in the germline V gene (reference sequence).

This material consisted of CD4+ T cells from PBMCs cultured without peptide, taken after COVID-19 vaccination. This chain links TRBV5-5 with TRBJ1-5, with D hard to call. This TCR was sampled from a human donor who received a COVID-19 vaccine. The CDR3 is CASSPRAANQPQHF. The CDR3 DNA follows: TGTGCCAGCAGCCCACGGGCCGCAAATCAGCCCCAGCATTTT.